The clone carrying this TCR beta chain was detected only once. J lost 4 bases, V lost 1 base, and 5 bases had no gene match. CDR3 length: 15 residues. The germline CDR1 and CDR2 sequences are SGHTA and FQGNSA. The assay was immunoSEQ multiplex PCR, and TCRdb's table has in-frame clones only and misses some. The sample includes about 10,000 clones, 88% of them seen just once. This record belongs to a study of T cells after posttransplantation cyclophosphamide. Controls had myeloablative marrow grafts with methotrexate and calcineurin inhibitor, sampled at 1 year. The clonotype comes from a male patient between 25 and 40 years old who received an allogeneic stem cell transplant from an unrelated donor, was CMV-positive, and had no GVHD. Some of these T cells may belong to the graft donor. Material: PBMCs, obtained after an allogeneic stem cell transplant with a calcineurin inhibitor and methotrexate. V is TRBV7-2 and J is TRBJ1-1; 8 bases fit TRBD1. CDR3 bases: TGTGCCAGCAGCTTAGTCAGGGGGCTAGGCACTGAAGCTTTCTTT. Protein product: CASSLVRGLGTEAFF. Full variable domain (missing parts from reference TRBV7-2 and TRBJ1-1): GAGVSQSPSNKVTEKGKDVELRCDPISGHTALYWYRQSLGQGLEFLIYFQGNSAPDKSGLPSDRFSAERTGGSVSTLTIQRTQQEDSAVYLCASSLVRGLGTEAFFGQGTRLTVV.